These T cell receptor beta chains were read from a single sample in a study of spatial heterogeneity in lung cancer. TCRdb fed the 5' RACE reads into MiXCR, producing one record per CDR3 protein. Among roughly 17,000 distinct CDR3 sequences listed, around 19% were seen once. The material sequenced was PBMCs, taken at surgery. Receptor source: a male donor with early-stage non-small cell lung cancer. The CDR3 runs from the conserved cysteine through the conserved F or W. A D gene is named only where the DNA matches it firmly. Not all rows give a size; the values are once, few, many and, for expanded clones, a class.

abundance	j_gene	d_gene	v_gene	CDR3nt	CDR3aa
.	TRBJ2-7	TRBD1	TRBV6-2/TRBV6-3	TGTGCCAGCAGTTATTCCCGACGGGACAGCACCTACGAGCAGTACTTC	CASSYSRRDSTYEQYF
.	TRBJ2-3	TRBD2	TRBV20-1	TGCAGTGCTCCCACAGCGGGGCGGGGGGGTAGCACAGATACGCAGTATTTT	CSAPTAGRGGSTDTQYF
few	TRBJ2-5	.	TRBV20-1	TGCAGTGCCACTGCCCTGAGGGGGGCGGAAGAGACCCAGTACTTC	CSATALRGAEETQYF
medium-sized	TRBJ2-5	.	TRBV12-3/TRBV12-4	TGTGCCAGCAGTGAATATGACGGAAACCAAGAGACCCAGTACTTC	CASSEYDGNQETQYF
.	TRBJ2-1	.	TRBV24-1	TGTGCCACCAGTGATTTCTCAGAGCAGTTCTTC	CATSDFSEQFF
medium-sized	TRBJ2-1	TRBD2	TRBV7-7	TGTGCTAGCAGCCCCTCTGAGCCAGCGGGGGCTTCCTACAATGAGCAGTTCTTC	CASSPSEPAGASYNEQFF
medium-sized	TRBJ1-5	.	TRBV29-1	TGCAGCGCCGCCGAGGCTAGCAATCAGCCCCAGCATTTT	CSAAEASNQPQHF
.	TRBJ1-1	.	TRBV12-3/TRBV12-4	TGTGCCAGCAGTTTCACAGCTTCGAACACTGAAGCTTTCTTT	CASSFTASNTEAFF
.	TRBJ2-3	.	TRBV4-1	TGCGCCAGCAGCCAAGATTCGGACAGCCTAGATACGCAGTATTTT	CASSQDSDSLDTQYF
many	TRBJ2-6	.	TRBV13	TGTGCCAGCAGCTTAGATGTCTCTGGGGCCAACGTCCTGACTTTC	CASSLDVSGANVLTF
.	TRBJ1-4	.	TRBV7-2	TGTGCCAGCAGCTTAGAAGGACAGAGACAAATTGAAAAACTGTTTTTT	CASSLEGQRQIEKLFF
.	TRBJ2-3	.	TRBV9	TGTGCCAGCAGCGTAGCTGTGGGGGGGCTAGATACGCAGTATTTT	CASSVAVGGLDTQYF
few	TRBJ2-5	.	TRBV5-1	TGCGCCAGCAGCTTGGCTCTTCTCCAAGAGACCCAGTACTTC	CASSLALLQETQYF
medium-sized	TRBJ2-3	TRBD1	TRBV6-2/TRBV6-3	TGTGCCAGCAGCCGAATTGGACAGGGGACCACAGATACGCAGTATTTT	CASSRIGQGTTDTQYF
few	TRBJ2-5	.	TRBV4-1	TGCGCCAGCAGTCCCAGTAGCGTCAAAGAGACCCAGTACTTC	CASSPSSVKETQYF
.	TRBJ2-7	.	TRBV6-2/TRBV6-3	TGTGCCAGCAGCCCACGACAGGGAGGCTACGAGCAGTACTTC	CASSPRQGGYEQYF
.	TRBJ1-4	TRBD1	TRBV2	TGTGCCAGCAGGGGACAGGGGATCGCTGAAAAACTGTTTTTT	CASRGQGIAEKLFF
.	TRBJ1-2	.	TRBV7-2	TGTGCCAGCAGCTTAGACCTCCCCTATGGCTACACCTTC	CASSLDLPYGYTF
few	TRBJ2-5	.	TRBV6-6	TGTGCCAGCAGTTACTCGAGCGGCAGCCAAGAGACCCAGTACTTC	CASSYSSGSQETQYF
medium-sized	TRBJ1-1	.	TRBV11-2	TGTGCCAGCAGCTTAGATTTGGGACCGGGAGTCGAAGCTTTCTTT	CASSLDLGPGVEAFF
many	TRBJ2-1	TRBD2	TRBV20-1	TGCAGTGCTCTACTAGCGGGGGGGTACAATGAGCAGTTCTTC	CSALLAGGYNEQFF
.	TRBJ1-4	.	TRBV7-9	TGTGCCAGCAGCTTAGCCGACAGACCGAATGAAAAACTGTTTTTT	CASSLADRPNEKLFF
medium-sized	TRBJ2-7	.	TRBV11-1	TGTGCCAGCAGCTTAGAAGCAGGGGCCTACGAGCAGTACTTC	CASSLEAGAYEQYF
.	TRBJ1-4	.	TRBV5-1	TGCGCCAGCAGCATCTCCGGGACACTTAATGAAAAACTGTTTTTT	CASSISGTLNEKLFF
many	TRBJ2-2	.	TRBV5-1	TGCGCCAGCAGCTTGGTTGCGGTCAACACCGGGGAGCTGTTTTTT	CASSLVAVNTGELFF
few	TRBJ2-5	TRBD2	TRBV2	TGTGCCAGCAGTGGAAGAGCGGGGGCCCAAGAGACCCAGTACTTC	CASSGRAGAQETQYF
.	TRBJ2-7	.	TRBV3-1	TGTGCCAGCAGCCAGGTTTACGAGCAGTACTTC	CASSQVYEQYF
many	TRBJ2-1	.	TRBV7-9	TGTGCCAGCAGCCCGCCAGGGGCTGAGCAGTTCTTC	CASSPPGAEQFF
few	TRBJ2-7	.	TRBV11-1	TGTGCCAGCAGCTCGATTAGCAAGTACGAGCAGTACTTC	CASSSISKYEQYF
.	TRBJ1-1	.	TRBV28	TGTGCCAGCAGTCGACGAGGCTCACGGTGGGACGCTTTCTTT	CASSRRGSRWDAFF
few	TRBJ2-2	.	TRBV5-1	TGCGCCAGCAGCTTGTGGCCAGCTAAGCCCGGGGAGCTGTTTTTT	CASSLWPAKPGELFF
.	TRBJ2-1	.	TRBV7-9	TGTGCCAGCAGCCAAGACCCCTACAATGAGCAGTTCTTC	CASSQDPYNEQFF
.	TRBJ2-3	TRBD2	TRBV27	TGTGCCAGCAGTCGCCGGGAGGGGGCAGATACGCAGTATTTT	CASSRREGADTQYF
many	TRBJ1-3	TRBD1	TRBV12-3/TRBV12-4	TGTGCCAGCAGTTTTACCTGGGACAGGGGAGGAAACACCATATATTTT	CASSFTWDRGGNTIYF
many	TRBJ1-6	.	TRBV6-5	TGTGCCAGCAGTTACCTCGAGGGTTCACCCCTCCACTTT	CASSYLEGSPLHF
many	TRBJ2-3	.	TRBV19	TGTGCCAGTAGCGCCCTTGACTTCGGACTGGGAGATACGCAGTATTTT	CASSALDFGLGDTQYF
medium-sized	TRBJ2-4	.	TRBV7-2	TGTGCCAGCAGCTTAGAGTGGGGACGGCTAGCCAAAAACATTCAGTACTTC	CASSLEWGRLAKNIQYF
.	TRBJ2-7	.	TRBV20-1	TGCAGTGCCTTCAGGGGGGGACAAGCAGCTTACGGGCAGTACTTC	CSAFRGGQAAYGQYF
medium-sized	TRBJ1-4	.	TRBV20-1	TGCAGTGCTAGAGATAACGCCGCCAGACTGTTTTTT	CSARDNAARLFF
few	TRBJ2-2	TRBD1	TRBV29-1	TGCAGCGTCAGACAGGGGGCCAACACCGGGGAGCTGTTTTTT	CSVRQGANTGELFF
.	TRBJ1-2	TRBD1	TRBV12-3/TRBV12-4	TGTGCCAGCAGTCCGGGACAGTCCTACTATGGCTACACCTTC	CASSPGQSYYGYTF
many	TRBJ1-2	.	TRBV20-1	TGCAGTGCTTCAGGAGGCGGAGGTGGCTACACCTTC	CSASGGGGGYTF
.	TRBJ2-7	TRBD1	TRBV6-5	TGTGCCAGCAGAACCCAGGACAGGGCCTCCTACGAGCAGTACTTC	CASRTQDRASYEQYF
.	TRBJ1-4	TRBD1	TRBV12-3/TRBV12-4	TGTGCCAGCAGTTTCGGGACAGGGGGTGAAAAACTGTTTTTT	CASSFGTGGEKLFF
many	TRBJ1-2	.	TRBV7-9	TGTGCCAGCAGCTTAGCATCCAGGGGATTATATGGCTACACCTTC	CASSLASRGLYGYTF
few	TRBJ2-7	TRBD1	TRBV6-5	TGTGCCAGCAGTTCGGGACAGGGTAGTGACGAGCAGTACTTC	CASSSGQGSDEQYF
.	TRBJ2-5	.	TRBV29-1	TGCAGCGTTCGAGGACCATTCGACCAAGAGACCCAGTACTTC	CSVRGPFDQETQYF
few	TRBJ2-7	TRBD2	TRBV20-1	TGCAGTGCGACTAGCGGGGAAACCTACGAGCAGTACTTC	CSATSGETYEQYF
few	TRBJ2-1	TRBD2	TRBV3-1	TGTGCCAGCAGCCAAGATCTAGCGGGAGGGTACAATGAGCAGTTCTTC	CASSQDLAGGYNEQFF
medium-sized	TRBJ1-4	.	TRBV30	TGTGCCTGGAGTGGAGGATCTAATGAAAAACTGTTTTTT	CAWSGGSNEKLFF
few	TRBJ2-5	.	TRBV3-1	TGTGCCAGCAGCCTGAAGGGCCGGTCCCTGGGGGAGACCCAGTACTTC	CASSLKGRSLGETQYF